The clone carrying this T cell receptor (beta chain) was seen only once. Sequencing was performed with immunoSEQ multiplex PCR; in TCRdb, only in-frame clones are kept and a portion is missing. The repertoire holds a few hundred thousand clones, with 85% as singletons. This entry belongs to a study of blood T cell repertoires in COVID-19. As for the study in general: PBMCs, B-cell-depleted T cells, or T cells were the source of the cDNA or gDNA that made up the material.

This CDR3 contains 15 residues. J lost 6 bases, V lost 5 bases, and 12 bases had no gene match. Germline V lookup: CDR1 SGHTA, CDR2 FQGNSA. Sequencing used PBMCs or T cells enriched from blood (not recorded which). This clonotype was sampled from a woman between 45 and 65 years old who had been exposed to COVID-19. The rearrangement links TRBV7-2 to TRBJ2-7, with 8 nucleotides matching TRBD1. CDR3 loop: CASSQDRGWSSEQYF. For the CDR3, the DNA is TGTGCCAGCAGCCAAGACAGGGGTTGGAGTAGCGAGCAGTACTTC. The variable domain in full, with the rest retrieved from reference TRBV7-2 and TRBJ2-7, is GAGVSQSPSNKVTEKGKDVELRCDPISGHTALYWYRQSLGQGLEFLIYFQGNSAPDKSGLPSDRFSAERTGGSVSTLTIQRTQQEDSAVYLCASSQDRGWSSEQYFGPGTRLTVT.